This T cell receptor (beta chain) originates from a study of spatial heterogeneity in lung cancer. Study-wide background: Detection consistently captured more beta-chain sequences than alpha-chain sequences.

V was clipped by 8 bases and J by 1 base; unmatched bases: 3. The CDR3 spans 13 residues. Germline CDR1 and CDR2: WSHSY and SAAADI. Every TCR cDNA molecule bore a unique molecular identifier. TCRdb used MiXCR to reprocess the 5' RACE reads, holding one entry per CDR3 protein. The table shows 7,000 or so distinct CDR3 sequences, with roughly 5.2% occurring only once. Time point specified: sample taken at primary tumor resection. The sequenced material consisted of unsorted whole RNA from tumor, nontumor lung or frozen PBMC. Untreated early-stage non-small cell lung cancer patients, fewer than 85 in total, were the donors. This clonotype was counted ten times or more. As an off-target read in a library built for alpha chains, this beta chain has a frequency of little significance.

The clonotype originates from a female donor with early-stage non-small cell lung cancer. Specimen: normal lung tissue next to the tumor, collected at surgery. The rearrangement links TRBV10-2 to TRBJ1-1; 8 bases map to TRBD1. In nucleotides, the CDR3 is TGCGCCAGCTCCGGACAGGGGAACACTGAAGCTTTCTTT. Amino acids: CASSGQGNTEAFF.